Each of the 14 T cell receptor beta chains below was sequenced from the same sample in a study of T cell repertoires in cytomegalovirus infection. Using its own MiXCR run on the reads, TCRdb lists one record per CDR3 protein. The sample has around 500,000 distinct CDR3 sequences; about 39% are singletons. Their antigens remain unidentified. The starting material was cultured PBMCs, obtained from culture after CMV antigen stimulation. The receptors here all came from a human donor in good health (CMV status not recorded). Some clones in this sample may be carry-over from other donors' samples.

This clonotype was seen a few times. CDR3 protein: CASDARPPQYF. The DNA of the CDR3 is TGTGCCAGCGACGCCCGACCCCCCCAGTATTTT. The chain uses TRBV6-1 and TRBJ2-3, with D hard to call. The germline gives CDR1 MNHNS, CDR2 SASEGT. CDR3 length equals 11 residues. Trimming cost V 8 bases and J 12 bases, with 15 bases left between them.

The CDR3 spells CASSLLRSNYGYTF. The CDR3 DNA reads TGTGCCAGCAGTTTATTAAGGTCTAACTATGGCTACACCTTC. J is TRBJ1-2 and V is TRBV12-3 or TRBV12-4; D uncertain. This CDR3 is built from 14 residues. Trimming shortened V by 2 bases and J by 0 bases, and 7 bases separated the two germline ends.

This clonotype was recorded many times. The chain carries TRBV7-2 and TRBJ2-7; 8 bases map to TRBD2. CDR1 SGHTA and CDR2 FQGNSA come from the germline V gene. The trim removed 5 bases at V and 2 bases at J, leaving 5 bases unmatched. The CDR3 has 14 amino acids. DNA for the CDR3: TGTGCCAGCAGCATCGGGGGGGGGCCCTACGAGCAGTACTTC. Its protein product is CASSIGGGPYEQYF.

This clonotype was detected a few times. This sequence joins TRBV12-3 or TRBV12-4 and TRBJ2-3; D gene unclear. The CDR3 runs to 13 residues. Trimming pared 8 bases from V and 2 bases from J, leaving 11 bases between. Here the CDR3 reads CASRIFPTDTQYF. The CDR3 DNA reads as TGTGCCAGCCGAATTTTCCCCACAGATACGCAGTATTTT.

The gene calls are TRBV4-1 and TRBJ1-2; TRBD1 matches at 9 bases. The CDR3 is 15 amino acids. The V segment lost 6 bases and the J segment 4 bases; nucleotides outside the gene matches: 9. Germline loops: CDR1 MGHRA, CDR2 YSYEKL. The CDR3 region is CASSAGTGTFYGYTF. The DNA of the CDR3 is TGCGCCAGCAGTGCCGGGACAGGGACATTCTATGGCTACACCTTC.

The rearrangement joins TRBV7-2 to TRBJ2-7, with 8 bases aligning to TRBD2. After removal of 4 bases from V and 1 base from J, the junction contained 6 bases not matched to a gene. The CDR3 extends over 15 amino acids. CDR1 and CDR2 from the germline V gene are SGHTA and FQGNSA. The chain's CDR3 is CASSWTGGGSYEQYF. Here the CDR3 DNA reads TGTGCCAGCAGCTGGACGGGGGGGGGTTCCTACGAGCAGTACTTC.

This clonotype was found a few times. The CDR3 sequence: CASSPGQGEVYGYTF. CDR3 coding DNA: TGTGCCAGCTCACCGGGACAGGGGGAAGTCTATGGCTACACCTTC. The V and J genes are TRBV18 and TRBJ1-2, with 11 bases identical to TRBD1. This CDR3 comprises 15 residues. J was trimmed by 4 bases and V by 3 bases; bases with no gene match: 4. From germline, CDR1 is KGHSH and CDR2 LQKENI.

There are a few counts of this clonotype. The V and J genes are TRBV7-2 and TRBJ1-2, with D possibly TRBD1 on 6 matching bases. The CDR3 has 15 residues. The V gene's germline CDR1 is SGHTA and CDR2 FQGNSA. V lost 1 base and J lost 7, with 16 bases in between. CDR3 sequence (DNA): TGTGCCAGCAGCTTAGAGGGAGGGTACAGGGCTGGCTACACCTTC. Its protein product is CASSLEGGYRAGYTF.

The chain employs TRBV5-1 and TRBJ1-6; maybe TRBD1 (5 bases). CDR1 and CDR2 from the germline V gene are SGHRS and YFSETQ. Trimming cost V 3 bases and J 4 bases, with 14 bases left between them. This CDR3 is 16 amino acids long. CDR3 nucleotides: TGCGCCAGCAGCTGGTACGGGACGGGGTATAATTCACCCCTCCACTTT. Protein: CASSWYGTGYNSPLHF.

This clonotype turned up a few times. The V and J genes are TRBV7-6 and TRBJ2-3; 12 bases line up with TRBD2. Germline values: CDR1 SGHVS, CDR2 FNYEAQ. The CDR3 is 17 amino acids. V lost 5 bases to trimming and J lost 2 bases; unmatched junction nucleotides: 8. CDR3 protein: CASSRRLAGDPTDTQYF. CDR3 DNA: TGTGCCAGCAGCCGGCGACTAGCGGGGGACCCCACAGATACGCAGTATTTT.

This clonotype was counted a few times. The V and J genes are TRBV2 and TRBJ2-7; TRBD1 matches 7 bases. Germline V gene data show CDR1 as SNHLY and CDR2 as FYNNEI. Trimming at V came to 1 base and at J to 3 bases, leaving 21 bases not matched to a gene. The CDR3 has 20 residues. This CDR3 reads CASSEGVKTGSVVRFYEQYF. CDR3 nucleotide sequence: TGTGCCAGCAGTGAAGGGGTAAAGACAGGGAGCGTAGTCCGGTTCTACGAGCAGTACTTC.

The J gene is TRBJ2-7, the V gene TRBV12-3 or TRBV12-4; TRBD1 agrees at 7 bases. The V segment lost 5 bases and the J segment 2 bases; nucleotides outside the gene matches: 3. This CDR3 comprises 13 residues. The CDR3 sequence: CASSPTGTYEQYF. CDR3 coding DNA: TGTGCCAGCAGTCCGACAGGGACCTACGAGCAGTACTTC.

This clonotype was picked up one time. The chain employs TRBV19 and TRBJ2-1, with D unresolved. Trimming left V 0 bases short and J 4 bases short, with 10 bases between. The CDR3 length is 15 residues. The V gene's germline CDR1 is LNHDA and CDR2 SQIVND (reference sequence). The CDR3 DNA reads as TGTGCCAGTAGTATAGATCGGGCGGCTTACAATGAGCAGTTCTTC. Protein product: CASSIDRAAYNEQFF.

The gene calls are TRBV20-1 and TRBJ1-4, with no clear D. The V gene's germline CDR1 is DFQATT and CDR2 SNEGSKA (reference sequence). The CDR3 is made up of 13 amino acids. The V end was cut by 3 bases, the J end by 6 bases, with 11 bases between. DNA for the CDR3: TGCAGTGCTAGTCCCGGGGAAGATGAAAAACTGTTTTTT. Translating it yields CSASPGEDEKLFF.